The 10 T cell receptor beta chains presented below share a single source sample, sequenced in a study of cytomegalovirus exposure and HLA in healthy donors (dated by TCRdb to about 2017). Libraries were constructed by the immunoSEQ multiplex PCR assay. TCRdb took over this immuneACCESS table, retaining in-frame rearrangements with V and J assigned. Such tables are incomplete; in checked studies, under half of the missing clones stem from an unresolved V gene, and the remainder is unexplained. The sample yields approximately 140,000 clones; 86% were counted once. Just under 3% of the sample goes to the ten largest clones. The sequenced sample was PBMCs. The source is a man younger than 30 in good health and CMV-seronegative.

In nucleotides, the CDR3 is TGTGCCATTAGTCGGGGGGGAAGCTCCTACGAGCAGTACTTC. This sequence encodes CAISRGGSSYEQYF. The chain couples TRBV15 to TRBJ2-7; TRBD2 agrees at 8 bases. The CDR3 totals 14 residues. V gave up 10 bases and J gave up 0 bases; unmatched junction bases: 8. The germline CDR1 and CDR2 sequences are LNHNV and YYDKDF (reference sequence).

The chain carries TRBV7-2 and TRBJ2-7; 11 bases map to TRBD1. Germline CDR1 reads SGHTA; CDR2 reads FQGNSA. Trimming cost V 7 bases and J 7 bases; bases outside gene matches: 9. The CDR3 is 14 residues long. CDR3 protein: CASTSGQGAVEQYF. CDR3 in DNA: TGTGCCAGCACTTCCGGACAGGGGGCAGTAGAGCAGTACTTC.

The chain has TRBV10-3 and TRBJ2-1; D possibly corresponds to TRBD2 (5 bases). Trimming took off 0 bases at V and 10 bases at J, with 13 bases between the two ends. The CDR3 is 14 amino acids. The germline V gene encodes CDR1 ENHRY and CDR2 SYGVKD. CDR3 sequence (DNA): TGTGCCATCAGTGAGTCCGCTTCCTGGGAGGAGCAGTTCTTC. It encodes CAISESASWEEQFF.

The V gene is TRBV11-2, the J gene TRBJ1-6; D is unclear. Trimming removed 3 bases at V and 9 bases at J, with 6 bases between. This CDR3 comprises 12 residues. Germline values: CDR1 SGHAT, CDR2 FQNNGV. The CDR3 bases are TGTGCCAGCAGCTTCCTAGGTTCACCCCTCCACTTT. Amino acid sequence: CASSFLGSPLHF.

This chain uses TRBV6-1 with TRBJ1-4; D may be TRBD1 (6 bases). Trimming pared 8 bases from V and 8 bases from J, leaving 15 bases between. The CDR3 is 13 residues long. Germline lookup yields CDR1 MNHNS and CDR2 SASEGT. CDR3: CASQGWVDEKLFF. CDR3 in DNA: TGTGCCAGCCAGGGGTGGGTGGACGAAAAACTGTTTTTT.

The chain recombines TRBV27 with TRBJ1-4; possible D gene TRBD1, 5 bases. The V gene's germline CDR1 is MNHEY and CDR2 SMNVEV (reference sequence). V was cut by 5 bases and J by 3 bases, with 19 bases left in between. This CDR3 region has 17 residues. DNA for the CDR3: TGTGCCAGCAGTCTAACCCCGGAAGGGGCAGCTAATGAAAAACTGTTTTTT. This codes for CASSLTPEGAANEKLFF.

Remarks on this clone: One junction end disagrees with the germline gene, perhaps due to a read error. The gene calls are TRBV29-1 and TRBJ2-1; 11 bases match TRBD1. Germline CDR1 reads SQVTM; CDR2 reads ANQGSEA. CDR3 length: 13 amino acids. DNA of the CDR3: TGCAGCGCCGGACAGGGGGCCTTCAATGGGCAGTTCTTC. As protein: CSAGQGAFNGQFF.

This chain links TRBV14 with TRBJ2-3, with TRBD1 matching over 8 bases. The junction had 4 bases not matched to a gene; V was cut back by 3 bases and J by 5 bases. The CDR3 contains 14 residues. Germline CDR1 SGHDN, CDR2 FVKESK. The CDR3 protein is CASSHRQGKDTQYF. CDR3 DNA: TGTGCCAGCAGCCACCGACAGGGGAAAGATACGCAGTATTTT.

V is TRBV30 and J is TRBJ2-3, with 7 bases matching TRBD2. This CDR3 contains 14 residues. Germline loops: CDR1 GTSNPN, CDR2 SVGIG (reference sequence). V was clipped by 4 bases and J by 3 bases; unmatched bases: 7. The CDR3 here is CAWNSGQSTDTQYF. CDR3 coding DNA: TGTGCCTGGAATAGCGGGCAAAGTACAGATACGCAGTATTTT.

The CDR3 spells CASSPTAAEIYEQYF. CDR3 coding DNA: TGCGCCAGCAGCCCTACGGCTGCGGAAATCTACGAGCAGTACTTC. The chain joins TRBV5-1 to TRBJ2-7, with D unresolved. This CDR3 is 15 amino acids long. The ends were cut back, 4 bases at V and 3 bases at J, with 17 bases in the middle. CDR1 SGHRS and CDR2 YFSETQ come from the germline V gene.